Listed below are T cell receptor beta chains from one sample, sequenced in a study of T cell responses to AZD1222 COVID-19 vaccine. Profiled with immunoSEQ multiplex PCR; TCRdb holds only in-frame clones, not every one. The repertoire holds roughly 100,000 clones, with around 90% as singletons. The material was peripheral blood, obtained on day 0 of AZD1222 vaccination. The receptor source for this set is an adult in good health. Each CDR3 is given with its conserved first and last residue. The D gene is left open where the match is weak. Expanded clones get a size class; other rows say once, few or many, or leave the size out.

cdr3_nt cdr3_aa v_call d_call clone_size j_call
TGTGCCAGACGGAGGGGGCAGGCCCATGAGCAGTTCTTC CARRRGQAHEQFF TRBV12-3/TRBV12-4 NA NA TRBJ2-1
TGTGCCAGCAACTCCGACAGAGGCCCCACGCAGTATTTT CASNSDRGPTQYF TRBV5-4 NA NA TRBJ2-3
TGTGCCAGCAGCTTAAGGCCGGACAGGATCAACACCGGGGAGCTGTTTTTT CASSLRPDRINTGELFF TRBV11-2 TRBD1 few TRBJ2-2
TGTGCCAGCAGCTCCACCTTAGCGGGAGGGGTTGAGCAGTTCTTC CASSSTLAGGVEQFF TRBV5-5 TRBD2 NA TRBJ2-1
TGTGCCAGCAGTCCCGGGACCCCTCGGGACGAGCAGTACTTC CASSPGTPRDEQYF TRBV28 NA NA TRBJ2-7
TGTGCCAGTAGGGGAGGTCCGGCCGATCAGCCCCAGCATTTT CASRGGPADQPQHF TRBV19 NA once TRBJ1-5
TGCAGCGTTGGCAGCGGGATCGCCTACAATGAGCAGTTCTTC CSVGSGIAYNEQFF TRBV29-1 TRBD2 NA TRBJ2-1
TGTGCCAGCAGCGGGCTAGCGGGAGGGGGCAATGAGCAGTTCTTC CASSGLAGGGNEQFF TRBV6-4 TRBD2 NA TRBJ2-1
TGCGCCAGCAGCCAAGAGGAGGGACAGACCACAGATACGCAGTATTTT CASSQEEGQTTDTQYF TRBV4-1 NA once TRBJ2-3
TGCGCCAGCAGCTCAGGACTAGCGGGAGCCATCCAAGAGACCCAGTACTTC CASSSGLAGAIQETQYF TRBV5-1 TRBD2 NA TRBJ2-5
TGTGCCAGCAGTCTTGACGGGGTGGGCGGCTACACCTTC CASSLDGVGGYTF TRBV28 NA NA TRBJ1-2
TGTGCCAGCAGCTTTTGGGCACCGAACACTGGAAACACCATATATTTT CASSFWAPNTGNTIYF TRBV3-1/TRBV3-2 NA NA TRBJ1-3
TGTGCCAGCAGCTTAGGTAAGGGCGCGAACACCGGGGAGCTGTTTTTT CASSLGKGANTGELFF TRBV11-1 NA NA TRBJ2-2
TGCGCCAGCAGCCAAGAATTCGGGACTAGCGGGAGGTTGGAGACCCAGTACTTC CASSQEFGTSGRLETQYF TRBV4-3 TRBD2 NA TRBJ2-5
TGTGCCAGCAGCTTAATGGCGAGGGGGGGGTACACCGGGGAGCTGTTTTTT CASSLMARGGYTGELFF TRBV7-6 NA NA TRBJ2-2
TGTGCCAGCAGCCAAGGGGACAGCCATCAGCCCCAGCATTTT CASSQGDSHQPQHF TRBV4-2 TRBD1 NA TRBJ1-5
TGTGCCAGTAGTATTCTAGCGGGAGGTAGCACAGATACGCAGTATTTT CASSILAGGSTDTQYF TRBV19 TRBD2 NA TRBJ2-3
TGTGCCAGCGGCCGCTCTAGCACAGATACGCAGTATTTT CASGRSSTDTQYF TRBV12-3/TRBV12-4 NA NA TRBJ2-3
TGTGCCAGCAGCGTATTTCCCGGGTTGGAGCAGCCCCAGCATTTT CASSVFPGLEQPQHF TRBV9 NA NA TRBJ1-5
TGCGCCAGCAGCCACATAGCGGGAGAGGGGACCGGGGAGCTGTTTTTT CASSHIAGEGTGELFF TRBV5-1 TRBD2 NA TRBJ2-2
TGTGCCAGCAGGGGGGACAGGGGAACTAATGAAAAACTGTTTTTT CASRGDRGTNEKLFF TRBV6-5 TRBD1 NA TRBJ1-4
TGTGCCAGCAGCTTCGTAGCGGGTGAGGGGAATGAGCAGTTCTTC CASSFVAGEGNEQFF TRBV7-9 TRBD2 NA TRBJ2-1
TGTGCCAGCAGCTTGGGAGCAGCCTACACCGGGGAGCTGTTTTTT CASSLGAAYTGELFF TRBV7-9 NA NA TRBJ2-2
TGTGCCAGCAGTGAAGGGGCTAGCAGATACAATGAGCAGTTCTTC CASSEGASRYNEQFF TRBV2 NA NA TRBJ2-1